The sequence of this T cell receptor beta chain was determined in a study of shared clonotypes between healthy human individuals. Whole-study context: The study used three CD4 naive, three CD4 memory, two CD8 naive and one CD8 memory plate per donor.

Terminally differentiated effector memory CD45RA+ cells were excluded by CCR7 positive selection of CD45RO-negative cells. Healthy HIV-negative adults with no recent acute infections or vaccinations were recruited as donors. Sequencing used immunoSEQ multiplex PCR; TCRdb keeps in-frame clones, though not all of them. This table has about 2.1 million clones, approximately 92% appearing once. This CDR3 region has 16 residues. Trimming removed 4 bases from V and 7 bases from J, with 20 bases in between. Germline CDR1 reads LNHNV; CDR2 reads YYDKDF (reference sequence). This clone has a single count. The chain carries TRBV15 and TRBJ2-1; perhaps D is TRBD1 or TRBD2 (5 bases each). The receptor's source is a man younger than 30 in good health. Some clones in this sample may be carry-over from other donors' samples. The specimen was naive CD8+ T cells from PBMCs. The CDR3 DNA sequence: TGTGCCACCAGCATAGGGACGGAATCACCGGTGAATGAGCAGTTCTTC. This codes for CATSIGTESPVNEQFF.